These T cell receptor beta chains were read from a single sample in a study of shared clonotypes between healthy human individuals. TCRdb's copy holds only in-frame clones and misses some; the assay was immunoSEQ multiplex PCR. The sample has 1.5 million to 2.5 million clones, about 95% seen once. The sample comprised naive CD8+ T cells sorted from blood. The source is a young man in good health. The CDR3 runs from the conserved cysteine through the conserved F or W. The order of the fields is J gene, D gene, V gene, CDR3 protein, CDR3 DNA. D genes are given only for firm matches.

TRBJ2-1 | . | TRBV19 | CASVGEQVNEQFF | TGTGCCAGTGTGGGGGAGCAGGTAAATGAGCAGTTCTTC
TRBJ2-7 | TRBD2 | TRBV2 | CASSERGLAGSEQYF | TGTGCCAGCAGTGAACGGGGACTAGCGGGCTCCGAGCAGTACTTC
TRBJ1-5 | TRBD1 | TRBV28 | CASTHRGYNQPQHF | TGTGCCAGCACGCACAGGGGGTACAATCAGCCCCAGCATTTT
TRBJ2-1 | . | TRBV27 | CASSFGGPNEQFF | TGTGCCAGCAGTTTCGGCGGGCCCAATGAGCAGTTCTTC
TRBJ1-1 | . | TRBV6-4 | CASSEVWGMNTEAFF | TGTGCCAGCAGTGAAGTTTGGGGCATGAACACTGAAGCTTTCTTT
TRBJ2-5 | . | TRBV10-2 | CASSDPGQFLGVWTEETQYF | TGCGCCAGCAGTGATCCGGGTCAGTTTCTTGGTGTATGGACTGAAGAGACCCAGTACTTC
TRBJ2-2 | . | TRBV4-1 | CASSQVPDSPGELFF | TGCGCCAGCAGCCAAGTCCCAGATTCCCCCGGGGAGCTGTTTTTT
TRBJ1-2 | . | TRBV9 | CASRGVASLGYTF | TGTGCCAGCAGAGGAGTTGCCTCACTTGGCTACACCTTC
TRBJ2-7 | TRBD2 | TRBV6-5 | CATAVAGSYEQYF | TGTGCCACGGCCGTAGCGGGATCCTACGAGCAGTACTTC
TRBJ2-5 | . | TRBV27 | CASSLGPLETQYF | TGTGCCAGCAGTTTAGGGCCTTTAGAGACCCAGTACTTC